This T cell receptor beta chain was profiled in a study of control samples from healthy donors and cancer patients. The CDR3 consists of 13 residues. V lost 4 bases and J lost 2, with 10 bases in between. Germline CDR1 is SGHKS and CDR2 is YYEKEE (reference sequence). Some clones are missing from TCRdb's copy, which holds only in-frame ones; the method was immunoSEQ multiplex PCR. The sample includes about 150,000 clones, 94% of them seen just once. The chain uses TRBV5-5 and TRBJ2-7; either TRBD1 or TRBD2 may supply D (5 bases each). The sequence derives from a woman aged 18 to 35 in good health. Sequences were obtained from blood. The CDR3 DNA follows: TGTGCCAGCAGCACCCGGGGCACCTACGAGCAGTACTTC. Residues: CASSTRGTYEQYF.